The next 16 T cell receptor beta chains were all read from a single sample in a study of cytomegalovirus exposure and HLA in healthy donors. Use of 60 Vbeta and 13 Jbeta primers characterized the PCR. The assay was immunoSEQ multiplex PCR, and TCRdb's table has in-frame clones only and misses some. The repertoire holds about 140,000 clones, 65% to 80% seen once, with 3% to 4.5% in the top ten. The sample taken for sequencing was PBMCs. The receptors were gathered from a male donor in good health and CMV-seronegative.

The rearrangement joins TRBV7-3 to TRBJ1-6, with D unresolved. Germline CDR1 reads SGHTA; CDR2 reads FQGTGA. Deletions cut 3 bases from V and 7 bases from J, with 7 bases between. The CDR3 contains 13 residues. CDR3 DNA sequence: TGTGCCAGCAGCTTGGGCAGAAATTCACCCCTCCACTTT. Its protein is CASSLGRNSPLHF.

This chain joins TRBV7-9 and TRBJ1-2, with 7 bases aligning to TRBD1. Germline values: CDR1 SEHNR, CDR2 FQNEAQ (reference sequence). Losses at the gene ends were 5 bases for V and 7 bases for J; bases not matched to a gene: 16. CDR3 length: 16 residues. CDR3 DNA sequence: TGTGCCAGCAGCCGTCCTGGCGGCGAGGGGGCAGGTGGCTACACCTTC. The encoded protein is CASSRPGGEGAGGYTF.

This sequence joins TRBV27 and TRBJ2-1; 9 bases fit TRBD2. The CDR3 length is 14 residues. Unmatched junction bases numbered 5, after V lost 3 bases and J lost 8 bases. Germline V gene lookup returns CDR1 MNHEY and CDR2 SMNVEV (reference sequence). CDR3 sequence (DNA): TGTGCCAGCAGTTTGGGACTAGCATTCGATGAGCAGTTCTTC. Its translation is CASSLGLAFDEQFF.

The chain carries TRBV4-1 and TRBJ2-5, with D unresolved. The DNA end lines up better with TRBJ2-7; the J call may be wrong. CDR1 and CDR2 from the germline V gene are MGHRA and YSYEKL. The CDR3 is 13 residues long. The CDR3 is CASSQRQNYEQYF. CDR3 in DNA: TGCGCCAGCAGCCAACGCCAAAACTACGAGCAGTACTTC.

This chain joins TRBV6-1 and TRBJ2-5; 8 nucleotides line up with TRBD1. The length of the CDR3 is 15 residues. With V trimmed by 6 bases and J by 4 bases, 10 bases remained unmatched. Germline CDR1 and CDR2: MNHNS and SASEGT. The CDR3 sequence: CASSGRTGNLETQYF. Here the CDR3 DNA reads TGTGCCAGCAGCGGGCGGACAGGGAATTTAGAGACCCAGTACTTC.

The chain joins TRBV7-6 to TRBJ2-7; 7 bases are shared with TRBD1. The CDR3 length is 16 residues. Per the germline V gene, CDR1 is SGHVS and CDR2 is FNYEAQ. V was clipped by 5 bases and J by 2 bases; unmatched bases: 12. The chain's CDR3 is CASSTAPTGSTYEQYF. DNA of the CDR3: TGTGCCAGCAGCACCGCCCCGACAGGGTCCACCTACGAGCAGTACTTC.

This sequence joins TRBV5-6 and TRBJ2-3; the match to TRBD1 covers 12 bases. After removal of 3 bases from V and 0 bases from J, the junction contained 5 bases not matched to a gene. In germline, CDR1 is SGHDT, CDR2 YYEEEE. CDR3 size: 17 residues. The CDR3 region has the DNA TGTGCCAGCAGCTGGGGGACAGGGGGCGTAAGCACAGATACGCAGTATTTT. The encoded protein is CASSWGTGGVSTDTQYF.

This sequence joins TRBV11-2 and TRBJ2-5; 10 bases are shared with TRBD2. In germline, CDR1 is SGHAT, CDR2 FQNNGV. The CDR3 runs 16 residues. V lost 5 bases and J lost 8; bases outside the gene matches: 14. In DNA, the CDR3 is TGTGCCAGCAGCACCTCCTCGGTAGCGGGGGGATTAACCCAGTACTTC. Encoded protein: CASSTSSVAGGLTQYF.

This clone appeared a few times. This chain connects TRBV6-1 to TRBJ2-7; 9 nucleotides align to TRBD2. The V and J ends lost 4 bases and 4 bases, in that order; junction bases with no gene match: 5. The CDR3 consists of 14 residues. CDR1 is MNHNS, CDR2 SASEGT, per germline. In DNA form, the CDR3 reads TGTGCCAGCAGTGCGGCTAGCGGGACATACGAGCAGTACTTC. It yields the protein CASSAASGTYEQYF.

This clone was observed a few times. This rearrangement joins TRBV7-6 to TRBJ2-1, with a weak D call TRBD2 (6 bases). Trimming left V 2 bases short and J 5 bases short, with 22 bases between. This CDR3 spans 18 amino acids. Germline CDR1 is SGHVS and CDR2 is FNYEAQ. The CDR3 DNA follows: TGTGCCAGCAGCTTAAGGAGCGCGGGGCCGAGGGTTAACAATGAGCAGTTCTTC. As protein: CASSLRSAGPRVNNEQFF.

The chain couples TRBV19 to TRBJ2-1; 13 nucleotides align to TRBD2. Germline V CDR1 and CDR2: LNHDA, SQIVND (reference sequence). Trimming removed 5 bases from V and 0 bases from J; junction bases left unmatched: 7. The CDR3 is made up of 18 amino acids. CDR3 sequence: CASSVGTSGVGSYNEQFF. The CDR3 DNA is TGTGCCAGTAGTGTCGGGACTAGCGGGGTTGGCTCCTACAATGAGCAGTTCTTC.

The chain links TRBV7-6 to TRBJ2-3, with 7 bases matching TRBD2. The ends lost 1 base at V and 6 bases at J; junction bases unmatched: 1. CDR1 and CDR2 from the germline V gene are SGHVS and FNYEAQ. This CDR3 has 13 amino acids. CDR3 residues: CASSLGEGDTQYF. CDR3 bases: TGTGCCAGCAGCTTAGGGGAGGGGGATACGCAGTATTTT.

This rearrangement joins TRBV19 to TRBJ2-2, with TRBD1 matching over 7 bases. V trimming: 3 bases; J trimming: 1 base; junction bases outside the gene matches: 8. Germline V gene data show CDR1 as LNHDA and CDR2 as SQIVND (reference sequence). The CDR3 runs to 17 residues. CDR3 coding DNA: TGTGCCAGTAGTATTACAACAGGGGCTCTGAACACCGGGGAGCTGTTTTTT. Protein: CASSITTGALNTGELFF.

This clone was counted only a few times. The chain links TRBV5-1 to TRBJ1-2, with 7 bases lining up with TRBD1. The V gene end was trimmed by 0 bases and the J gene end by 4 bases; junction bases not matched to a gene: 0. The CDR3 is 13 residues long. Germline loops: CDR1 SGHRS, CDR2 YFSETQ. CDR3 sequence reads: CASSLDRGYGYTF. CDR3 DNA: TGCGCCAGCAGCTTGGACAGGGGCTATGGCTACACCTTC. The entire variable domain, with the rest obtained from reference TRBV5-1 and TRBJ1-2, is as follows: KAGVTQTPRYLIKTRGQQVTLSCSPISGHRSVSWYQQTPGQGLQFLFEYFSETQRNKGNFPGRFSGRQFSNSRSEMNVSTLELGDSALYLCASSLDRGYGYTFGSGTRLTVV.

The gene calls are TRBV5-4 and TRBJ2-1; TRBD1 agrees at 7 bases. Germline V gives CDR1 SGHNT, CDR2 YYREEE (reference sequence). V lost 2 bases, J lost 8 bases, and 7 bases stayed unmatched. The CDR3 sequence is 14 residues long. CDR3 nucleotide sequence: TGTGCCAGCAGCTTAGGGGGCCCGGTTTATGAGCAGTTCTTC. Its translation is CASSLGGPVYEQFF.

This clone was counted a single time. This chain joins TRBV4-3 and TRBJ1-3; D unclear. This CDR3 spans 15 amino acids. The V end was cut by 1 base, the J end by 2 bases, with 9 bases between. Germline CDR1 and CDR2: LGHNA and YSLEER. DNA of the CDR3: TGCGCCAGCAGCCAAGCGACAAGGACTGGAAACACCATATATTTT. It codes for CASSQATRTGNTIYF.